Given below is one T cell receptor (beta chain) in context. The table lists this clone with a few counts. Its specific antigen is unknown. Base qualities are not provided; no much larger clone lies one nucleotide away. The data derive from a study of blood T cell repertoires in COVID-19 (dated by TCRdb to between 2020 and 2021). With respect to the entire study: The collaborator samples originated in the United States, Italy and Spain and spanned the acute and convalescent phases of COVID-19. The material from the prospective study consisted of cDNA or gDNA derived from T cells, B-cell-depleted T cells, or PBMCs. Samples came from the ongoing ImmuneRACE study (first 160 participants) plus 1,254 subjects from 6 global collaborators. Nearly every sample came with metadata listing a de-identified subject ID, COVID-19 status, age in years and sex. The repertoires were released in a freely available public database meant as a resource for research on the immune response to SARS-CoV-2. Where available, HLA class I and class II types were taken from metadata supplied by the sample provider and were not determined by assay-based typing. The dataset comprised deeply sampled blood TCRbeta repertoires from subjects exposed to, actively infected with, or recovered from COVID-19.

The immunoSEQ Assay, a bias-controlled multiplex PCR, was used to amplify TCRbeta CDR3 regions from genomic DNA. From the authors' description of their analysis: The number of nucleated cells in each sample was estimated by amplification of reference gene primers within the assay. To quantify the absolute abundance of each unique TCRbeta CDR3 rearrangement, sequence reads were collapsed and filtered. Productive Simpson clonality was computed per sample as the square root of Simpson's diversity index over productive rearrangements. Drawn from immuneACCESS, this table holds only the in-frame rearrangements with V and J called that TCRdb kept. Clones are partly lost; checked studies trace under half to an unresolved V gene and leave the rest unexplained. The V and J calls and clone size were taken over from that table, and D and trimming were inferred from the DNA. The sample includes more than 150,000 clones, with 87% observed a single time. Approximately 12% of the sample belongs to the ten largest clones.

In Seattle, one collaborating source enrolled patients while the infection was active and tracked those patients longitudinally over the course of disease. Whole blood was collected in K2EDTA tubes by collaborating institutions according to the institutions' own protocols. For TCRbeta analysis, collaborators shipped samples as frozen whole blood, isolated PBMCs, or DNA extracted from either of those sample types. The CDR3, cysteine through phenylalanine, is 13 amino acids long. Only CDR3 DNA is held: 39 bases, read in frame from base 1. The germline V gene specifies ENHRY as CDR1 and SYGVKD as CDR2. From V the trimming removes 8 bases and from J it removes 6 bases, while the gene matches leave 10 bases of the junction unaccounted for. General findings and caveats noted by the study authors: How much clinical and demographic metadata was included differed by source and by participant, and the metadata was provided uncurated.

This clonotype originated in a woman in her 70s with COVID-19, enrolled during active disease. Here the chain combines TRBV10-3 and TRBJ2-7; 7 junctional bases match TRBD2. The specimen sequenced was peripheral blood. The CDR3 corresponds to CAISYGLVGEQYF. The DNA sequence is TGTGCCATCTCCTACGGACTAGTTGGCGAGCAGTACTTC.